The entry that follows covers one TCR beta chain sequence. The V end lost 2 bases, the J end lost 0 bases, and 17 bases lay between the germline ends. From germline, CDR1 is SGHRS and CDR2 YFSETQ. This CDR3 has 17 residues. The data were obtained in a study of PD-1 blockade in classical Hodgkin lymphoma. Time point specified: newly diagnosed, previously untreated cHL patient sample. Some clones are missing from TCRdb's copy, which holds only in-frame ones; the method was immunoSEQ multiplex PCR. The sample comprises approximately 70,000 clones, 93% of which are singletons, and about 2.6% rests with the top ten.

Sample: peripheral blood mononuclear cells (PBMCs). The sequence was collected from a human donor with classical Hodgkin lymphoma. The chain carries TRBV5-1 and TRBJ2-5; D tentatively reads TRBD1 or TRBD2 (6 bases each). The CDR3 region is CASSFVRSGQYQETQYF. The CDR3 nucleotides are TGCGCCAGCAGCTTTGTCCGTAGCGGACAGTACCAAGAGACCCAGTACTTC.